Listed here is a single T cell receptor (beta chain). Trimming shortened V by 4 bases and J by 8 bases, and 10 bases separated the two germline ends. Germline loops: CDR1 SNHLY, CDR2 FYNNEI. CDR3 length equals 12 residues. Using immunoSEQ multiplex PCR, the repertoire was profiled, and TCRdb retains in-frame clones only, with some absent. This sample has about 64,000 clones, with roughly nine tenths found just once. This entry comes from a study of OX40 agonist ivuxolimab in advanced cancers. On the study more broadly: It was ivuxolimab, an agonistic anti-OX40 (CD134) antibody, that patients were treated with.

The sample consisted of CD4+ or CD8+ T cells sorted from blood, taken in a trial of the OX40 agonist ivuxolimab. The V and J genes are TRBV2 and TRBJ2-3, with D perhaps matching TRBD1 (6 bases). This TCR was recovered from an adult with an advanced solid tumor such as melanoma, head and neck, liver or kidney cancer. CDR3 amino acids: CASSGRGGTQYF. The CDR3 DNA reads TGTGCCAGCAGTGGGAGAGGGGGTACGCAGTATTTT.